The 19 T cell receptor beta chains given below trace back to one sample, sequenced in a study of blood T cell repertoires in COVID-19. The assay was immunoSEQ multiplex PCR, and TCRdb's table has in-frame clones only and misses some. This table holds roughly 260,000 clones, approximately 92% found once. Input material: peripheral blood. The receptors here all came from a person aged 18 to 30 with COVID-19, enrolled during active disease.

The chain is built from TRBV29-1 and TRBJ1-4, with TRBD1 matching 7 bases. This CDR3 has 12 residues. From germline, CDR1 is SQVTM and CDR2 ANQGSEA. Losses at the gene ends were 5 bases for V and 4 bases for J; bases not matched to a gene: 1. The CDR3 coding sequence is TGCAGCGTTACAGGGGTTAATGAAAAACTGTTTTTT. This gives the protein CSVTGVNEKLFF.

The chain links TRBV2 to TRBJ2-7; 7 nucleotides agree with TRBD1. There are 13 residues in the CDR3. The germline V gene has CDR1 SNHLY and CDR2 FYNNEI. With V trimmed by 11 bases and J by 6 bases, 13 bases remained unmatched. The CDR3 DNA is TGTGCCGGGAGCCGGGACAGATCGTCCGAGCAGTACTTC. Protein sequence: CAGSRDRSSEQYF. The variable domain in full, completed from reference TRBV2 and TRBJ2-7, reads EPEVTQTPSHQVTQMGQEVILRCVPISNHLYFYWYRQILGQKVEFLVSFYNNEISEKSEIFDDQFSVERPDGSNFTLKIRSTKLEDSAMYFCAGSRDRSSEQYFGPGTRLTVT.

This chain links TRBV6-5 with TRBJ1-1, with 7 bases lining up with TRBD1. V lost 5 bases to trimming and J lost 0 bases; unmatched junction nucleotides: 6. Germline V lookup: CDR1 MNHEY, CDR2 SVGAGI. The CDR3 loop spans 15 amino acids. The CDR3 DNA is TGTGCCAGCAGTCAGGGACAGACCATGAACACTGAAGCTTTCTTT. Translating it yields CASSQGQTMNTEAFF.

V gene TRBV10-1 combines with J gene TRBJ2-2; 10 bases line up with TRBD2. The CDR3 covers 15 residues. Trimming cost V 4 bases and J 7 bases; bases outside gene matches: 6. The germline V gene has CDR1 WNHNN and CDR2 SYGVQD (reference sequence). CDR3 in DNA: TGCGCCAGCAGTGCGAGCGGGAGGGTCGGCGGGGAGCTGTTTTTT. Translation gives CASSASGRVGGELFF.

The chain employs TRBV9 and TRBJ1-1, with a tentative D call TRBD1 (5 bases). The germline CDR1 and CDR2 sequences are SGDLS and YYNGEE. V was cut by 3 bases and J by 0 bases, with 6 bases left in between. This CDR3 comprises 13 residues. The CDR3 sequence: CASSGGMNTEAFF. The CDR3, as DNA: TGTGCCAGCAGCGGGGGCATGAACACTGAAGCTTTCTTT.

This clone has just one count. This same CDR3 is encoded by further DNA sequences in the sample. The chain links TRBV9 to TRBJ2-1; D gene unclear. V gave up 0 bases and J gave up 9 bases, with 4 bases separating them. There are 11 residues in the CDR3. The germline V gene has CDR1 SGDLS and CDR2 YYNGEE. DNA for the CDR3: TGTGCCAGCAGCGTAGGGAGTGAGCAGTTCTTC. This codes for CASSVGSEQFF.

J is TRBJ2-7 and V is TRBV9, with no clear D. Trimming shortened V by 0 bases and J by 5 bases, and 9 bases separated the two germline ends. Germline V gene sequence: CDR1 SGDLS, CDR2 YYNGEE. There are 13 residues in the CDR3. In DNA form, the CDR3 reads TGTGCCAGCAGCGTAGGTTCCTCGGACGAGCAGTACTTC. Translating it yields CASSVGSSDEQYF.

The genes are TRBV3-1 (or the pseudogene TRBV3-2) and TRBJ2-3; TRBD2 aligns across 8 bases. Germline assignment: CDR1 LGHDT and CDR2 YNNKEL (reference sequence). This CDR3 is 15 amino acids long. Trimming cost V 3 bases and J 5 bases; bases outside gene matches: 7. The CDR3 DNA sequence: TGTGCCAGCAGCCAGGGGCGGGAGGAGGTAGATACGCAGTATTTT. Translating gives CASSQGREEVDTQYF.

V usage is TRBV4-1 and J usage is TRBJ2-7; D unresolved. CDR3 length: 15 residues. Germline V gene lookup returns CDR1 MGHRA and CDR2 YSYEKL. The ends were cut back, 0 bases at V and 2 bases at J, with 11 bases in the middle. The CDR3 region has the DNA TGCGCCAGCAGCCAAGATATGGCAGGAACCTACGAGCAGTACTTC. Translating it yields CASSQDMAGTYEQYF.

The chain carries TRBV6-5 and TRBJ1-3; D gene uncertain. Trimming pared 5 bases from V and 4 bases from J, leaving 6 bases between. The CDR3 loop spans 12 amino acids. CDR1 is MNHEY, CDR2 SVGAGI, per germline. The CDR3 spells CASSPQGNTIYF. The CDR3 coding sequence is TGTGCCAGCAGTCCCCAGGGAAACACCATATATTTT.

The chain joins TRBV5-1 to TRBJ2-3, with D tentatively TRBD1 (5 bases). V was trimmed by 2 bases and J by 2 bases, leaving 15 bases between them. Germline CDR1 and CDR2: SGHRS and YFSETQ. The CDR3 sequence is 16 residues long. CDR3 sequence reads: CASSLATAGDTDTQYF. The CDR3 nucleotides are TGCGCCAGCAGCTTAGCGACAGCTGGGGACACAGATACGCAGTATTTT.

This sequence joins TRBV10-1 and TRBJ2-1; TRBD1 aligns across 7 bases. Germline V gene lookup returns CDR1 WNHNN and CDR2 SYGVQD (reference sequence). This CDR3 has 17 amino acids. J gave up 2 bases and V 3 bases, and 10 bases lay outside the gene matches. The CDR3 nucleotides read TGCGCCAGCAGTGAAGCCCATCGGGGACAGACCTACAATGAGCAGTTCTTC. This codes for CASSEAHRGQTYNEQFF.

The chain carries TRBV20-1 and TRBJ2-3; maybe TRBD2 (5 bases). The CDR3 contains 11 residues. Germline V gene lookup returns CDR1 DFQATT and CDR2 SNEGSKA (reference sequence). The V end was cut by 5 bases, the J end by 6 bases, with 9 bases between. CDR3 loop: CSASTGDTQYF. CDR3 bases: TGCAGTGCTTCGACGGGGGATACGCAGTATTTT.

V gene TRBV2 combines with J gene TRBJ2-5; TRBD2 agrees at 13 bases. This CDR3 has 17 amino acids. V lost 4 bases and J lost 2; bases outside the gene matches: 7. Germline V CDR1 and CDR2: SNHLY, FYNNEI. The CDR3 spells CASSGGTSGVEQETQYF. CDR3 nucleotides: TGTGCCAGCAGTGGAGGGACTAGCGGGGTAGAACAAGAGACCCAGTACTTC.

The chain couples TRBV24-1 to TRBJ2-3, with D perhaps matching TRBD1 (5 bases). The CDR3 contains 14 residues. Germline CDR1 KGHDR, CDR2 SFDVKD. V was trimmed by 9 bases and J by 0 bases, leaving 12 bases between them. Here the CDR3 DNA reads TGTGCCACCGTCGACAGTCTAAGCACAGATACGCAGTATTTT. Translation gives CATVDSLSTDTQYF.

The chain recombines TRBV27 with TRBJ1-4, with D perhaps TRBD1 (5 bases). The CDR3 extends over 14 amino acids. Germline V gives CDR1 MNHEY, CDR2 SMNVEV (reference sequence). Trimming shortened V by 5 bases and J by 4 bases, and 11 bases separated the two germline ends. The chain's CDR3 is CASSQRGGNEKLFF. CDR3 DNA sequence: TGTGCCAGCAGTCAAAGGGGAGGTAATGAAAAACTGTTTTTT.

The chain is built from TRBV6-5 and TRBJ2-1; 7 bases map to TRBD2. Germline V CDR1 and CDR2: MNHEY, SVGAGI. The CDR3 contains 16 residues. V shed 1 base and J 8 bases; nucleotides not matched to a gene: 11. In DNA, the CDR3 is TGTGCCAGCAGTTACTTGCGACGCGGGAGTCTAGATGAGCAGTTCTTC. Translating it yields CASSYLRRGSLDEQFF.

This chain joins TRBV7-2 and TRBJ2-3, with 8 bases fitting TRBD1. The CDR3 is 15 residues long. Germline V CDR1 and CDR2: SGHTA, FQGNSA. V lost 3 bases to trimming and J lost 4 bases; unmatched junction nucleotides: 6. CDR3 nucleotide sequence: TGTGCCAGCAGCTTCGACAGGGGAGGATCAGATACGCAGTATTTT. Protein sequence: CASSFDRGGSDTQYF.

Turning to this clone: The germline gene is not matched at one end of the junction; a read error may be the cause. The V and J genes are TRBV6-4 and TRBJ1-1, with a tentative D call TRBD1 (5 bases). The CDR3 contains 14 residues. CDR1 is MRHNA, CDR2 SNTAGT, per germline. The CDR3 is CASSDSAGNNEAFF. The CDR3 DNA follows: TGTGCCAGCAGTGACTCTGCAGGGAACAATGAAGCTTTCTTT.